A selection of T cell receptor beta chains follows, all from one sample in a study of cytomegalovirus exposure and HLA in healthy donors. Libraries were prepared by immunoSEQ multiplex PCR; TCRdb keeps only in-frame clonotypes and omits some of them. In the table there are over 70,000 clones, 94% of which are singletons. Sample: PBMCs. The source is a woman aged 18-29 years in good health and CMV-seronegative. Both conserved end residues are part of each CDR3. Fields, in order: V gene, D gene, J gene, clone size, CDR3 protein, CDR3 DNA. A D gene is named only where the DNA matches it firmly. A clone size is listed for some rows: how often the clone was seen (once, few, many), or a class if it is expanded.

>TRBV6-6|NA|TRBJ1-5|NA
CASSSQGKGNQPQHF
TGTGCCAGCAGCAGTCAGGGAAAGGGCAATCAGCCCCAGCATTTT
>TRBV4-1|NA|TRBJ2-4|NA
CASSGTGGVATNIQYF
TGCGCCAGCAGCGGGACTGGAGGGGTAGCGACAAACATTCAGTACTTC
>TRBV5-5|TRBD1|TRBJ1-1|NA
CASRPGQGNTEAFF
TGTGCCAGCAGACCCGGACAGGGGAACACTGAAGCTTTCTTT
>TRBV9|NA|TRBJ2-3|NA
CASSRLDTSTDTQYF
TGTGCCAGCAGTCGTCTTGATACTAGCACAGATACGCAGTATTTT
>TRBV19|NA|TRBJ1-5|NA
CASSISRVNEPQHF
TGTGCCAGTAGTATTTCCCGCGTCAATGAGCCCCAGCATTTT
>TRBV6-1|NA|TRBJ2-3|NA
CASSESVGGADTQYF
TGTGCCAGCAGTGAATCGGTCGGAGGCGCAGATACGCAGTATTTT
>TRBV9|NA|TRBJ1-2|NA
CASSVGGAGNYGYTF
TGTGCCAGCAGCGTAGGTGGGGCGGGGAACTATGGCTACACCTTC
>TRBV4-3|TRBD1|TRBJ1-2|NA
CASSQGRTGSLYGYTF
TGCGCCAGCAGCCAAGGTAGGACAGGATCCCTCTATGGCTACACCTTC
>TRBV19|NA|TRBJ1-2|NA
CASTTRHSSGYGYTF
TGTGCCAGTACCACCCGACACAGTTCTGGGTATGGCTACACCTTC
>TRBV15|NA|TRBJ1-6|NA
CATSLHAGRLTYNSPLHF
TGTGCCACCAGCTTACATGCGGGCAGGCTTACCTATAATTCACCCCTCCACTTT
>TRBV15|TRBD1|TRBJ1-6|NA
CATSRDGTGVKGPLHF
TGTGCCACCAGCAGAGATGGAACAGGGGTGAAGGGACCCCTCCACTTT
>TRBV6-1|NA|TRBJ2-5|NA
CASSPGGQETQYF
TGTGCCAGCAGCCCCGGGGGACAAGAGACCCAGTACTTC
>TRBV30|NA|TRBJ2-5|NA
CAWTEQTQETQYF
TGTGCCTGGACCGAGCAGACTCAAGAGACCCAGTACTTC
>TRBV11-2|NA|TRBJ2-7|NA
CASSLGRTPKGTYEQYF
TGTGCCAGCAGCTTAGGCCGGACACCAAAGGGCACCTACGAGCAGTACTTC
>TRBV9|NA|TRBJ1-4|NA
CASSVAGAPGELREKLFF
TGTGCCAGCAGCGTGGCAGGGGCCCCCGGTGAACTGAGGGAAAAACTGTTTTTT
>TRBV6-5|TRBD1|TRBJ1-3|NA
CASSYGTVTGNTIYF
TGTGCCAGCAGTTACGGGACAGTAACTGGAAACACCATATATTTT
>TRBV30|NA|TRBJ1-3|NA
CAWRGGRYGNTIYF
TGTGCCTGGAGAGGAGGACGGTATGGAAACACCATATATTTT
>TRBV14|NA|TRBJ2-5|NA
CASSQGRIQYF
TGTGCCAGCAGCCAAGGGAGAATCCAGTACTTC
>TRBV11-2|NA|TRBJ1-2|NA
CASSLEPGTTGYTF
TGTGCCAGCAGCTTAGAGCCTGGGACTACAGGCTACACCTTC
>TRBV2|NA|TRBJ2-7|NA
CASSRRDGTYEQYF
TGTGCCAGCAGTCGGCGGGACGGAACCTACGAGCAGTACTTC
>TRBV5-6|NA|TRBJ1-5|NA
CASSLGTASNQPQHF
TGTGCCAGCAGCTTGGGGACAGCTAGCAATCAGCCCCAGCATTTT
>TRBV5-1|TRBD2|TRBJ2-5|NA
CASSSITGGETQYF
TGCGCCAGCAGCTCAATCACGGGGGGAGAGACCCAGTACTTC
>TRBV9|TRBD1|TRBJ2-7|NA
CASSSPDRGNDEQYF
TGTGCCAGCAGCTCCCCCGACAGGGGAAATGACGAGCAGTACTTC
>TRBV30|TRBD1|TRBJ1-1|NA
CAWILPRRGRGADTEAFF
TGTGCCTGGATACTACCCCGCAGGGGGCGTGGTGCGGACACTGAAGCTTTCTTT
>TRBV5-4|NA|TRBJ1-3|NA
CASSPGRGFTGNTIYF
TGTGCCAGCAGCCCCGGCCGGGGTTTTACTGGAAACACCATATATTTT
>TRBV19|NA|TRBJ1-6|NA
CASSIYGASERNSPLHF
TGTGCCAGTAGTATATATGGAGCATCGGAAAGAAATTCACCCCTCCACTTT
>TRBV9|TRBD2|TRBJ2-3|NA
CASSVGTSGVSTDTQYF
TGTGCCAGCAGCGTAGGGACTAGCGGGGTTTCGACAGATACGCAGTATTTT
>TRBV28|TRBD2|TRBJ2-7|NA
CASLSLGTSGNSYEQYF
TGTGCCAGCCTATCCCTTGGCACTAGCGGGAACTCCTACGAGCAGTACTTC
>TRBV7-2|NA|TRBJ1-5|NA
CASSLVGTRRGSNQPQHF
TGTGCCAGCAGCTTAGTAGGGACACGAAGAGGCAGCAATCAGCCCCAGCATTTT
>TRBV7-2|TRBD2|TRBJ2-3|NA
CASSLEGLATDTQYF
TGTGCCAGCAGCTTGGAGGGACTAGCGACAGATACGCAGTATTTT
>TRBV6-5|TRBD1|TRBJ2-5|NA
CASSYGTVGETQYF
TGTGCCAGCAGTTACGGGACAGTGGGAGAGACCCAGTACTTC
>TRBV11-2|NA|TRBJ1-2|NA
CASSPGQGPYYGYTF
TGTGCCAGCAGCCCCGGTCAGGGGCCTTACTATGGCTACACCTTC
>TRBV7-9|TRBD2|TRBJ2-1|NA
CASSWTPVAGGLSYNEQFF
TGTGCCAGCAGCTGGACCCCCGTAGCGGGGGGCTTATCCTACAATGAGCAGTTCTTC
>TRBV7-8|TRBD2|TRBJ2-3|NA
CASSPFGTSADTQYF
TGTGCCAGCAGCCCGTTCGGGACTAGCGCAGATACGCAGTATTTT
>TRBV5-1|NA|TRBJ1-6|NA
CASSLEQGPNSPLHF
TGCGCCAGCAGCTTGGAACAGGGACCCAATTCACCCCTCCACTTT
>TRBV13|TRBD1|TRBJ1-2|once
CASSSVDRVWGYGYTF
TGTGCCAGCAGCTCCGTCGACAGGGTATGGGGGTATGGCTACACCTTC
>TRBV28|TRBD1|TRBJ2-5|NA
CASSLGTVQETQYF
TGTGCCAGCAGTTTAGGGACAGTCCAAGAGACCCAGTACTTC